This TCR beta chain came from a study of blood T cell repertoires in COVID-19. Study as a whole: Two negative PCRs, clearance, or symptom resolution had been documented for recovered Cohort 3 donors.

Looked up from germline, CDR1 is MNHEY and CDR2 is SMNVEV (reference sequence). V was clipped by 1 base and J by 1 base; unmatched bases: 3. This CDR3 is 16 amino acids long. The repertoire was sequenced with immunoSEQ multiplex PCR; TCRdb's copy has only in-frame clones and lacks some. This table has around 290,000 clones, more than 75% appearing once. Ages ranged from about 18 to 89 years, with residence in approximately 25 US areas. Researchers sorted participants into cohorts using their self-reported clinical history. This chain uses TRBV27 with TRBJ2-7; 11 bases fit TRBD1. The sequence was obtained from a woman in her sixties in a cohort exposed to, infected with or recovered from COVID-19 (not recorded which). The specimen sequenced was PBMCs or T cells enriched from blood (not recorded which). For the CDR3, the DNA is TGTGCCAGCAGTTTATTCGGACAGGGGGCTTCCTACGAGCAGTACTTC. Translated: CASSLFGQGASYEQYF.